A single T cell receptor beta chain is shown here with its context. Its antigen remains unidentified. Resections took place in Japan or China from about 2014 to 2018. In germline, CDR1 is MNHEY, CDR2 SMNVEV (reference sequence). The CDR3 is made up of 16 amino acids. Trimming removed 5 bases at V and 2 bases at J, with 16 bases between. Clones were sequenced by immunoSEQ multiplex PCR, and TCRdb holds only the in-frame ones, with some missing. This sample has around 5,300 clones, with 60% to 80% found just once. The sample comes from a study of immune evolution from preneoplasia to lung adenocarcinoma. Broader study findings: Normal lung had highest clonality; later lesions appeared denser, more diverse. Top clone share appeared to fall from AAH through AIS, MIA, adenocarcinoma.

The chain couples TRBV27 to TRBJ2-1, with D perhaps TRBD2 (6 bases). Sequenced: FFPE normal lung tissue adjacent to the tumor. This TCR was sampled from a person aged 55 to 69 with lung adenocarcinoma. CDR3 amino acids: CASSASPGGTYNEQFF. CDR3 DNA sequence: TGTGCCAGCAGTGCCTCTCCGGGCGGGACCTACAATGAGCAGTTCTTC.